The 27 T cell receptor beta chains below come from one sample, sequenced in a study of blood T cell repertoires in COVID-19. Clones were read by immunoSEQ multiplex PCR, and TCRdb kept only the in-frame ones, dropping some. This table has 85,000 to 95,000 clones, roughly 78% appearing once. The sequencing sample was made of peripheral blood. The source of these receptors is an elderly woman with acute or convalescent COVID-19.

The count of this clone is one. V and J are TRBV2 and TRBJ2-5, with D perhaps matching TRBD2 (6 bases). With 1 base removed from V and 9 bases from J, the gap between germline ends came to 15 bases. The V gene's germline CDR1 is SNHLY and CDR2 FYNNEI. This CDR3 spans 14 amino acids. The CDR3 loop reads CASSEGGAFRAQYF. Written as DNA, the CDR3 is TGTGCCAGCAGTGAAGGCGGGGCCTTTAGGGCCCAGTACTTC. Drawing the rest from reference TRBV2 and TRBJ2-5, the complete variable domain is EPEVTQTPSHQVTQMGQEVILRCVPISNHLYFYWYRQILGQKVEFLVSFYNNEISEKSEIFDDQFSVERPDGSNFTLKIRSTKLEDSAMYFCASSEGGAFRAQYFGPGTRLLVL.

CDR3 region: CASSLRDRGVQETQYF. Written as DNA, the CDR3 is TGTGCCAGCAGTCTCCGGGACAGGGGCGTCCAAGAGACCCAGTACTTC. The V gene is TRBV3-1 (or the pseudogene TRBV3-2), the J gene TRBJ2-5, with TRBD1 matching 10 bases. The CDR3 is 16 residues long. CDR1 is LGHDT, CDR2 YNNKEL, per germline (reference sequence). Trimming took 6 bases from V and 1 from J; bases not matched to a gene: 8.

The chain recombines TRBV5-4 with TRBJ2-1; 9 bases agree with TRBD2. Losses at the gene ends were 1 base for V and 3 bases for J; bases not matched to a gene: 14. This CDR3 spans 19 amino acids. The V gene's germline CDR1 is SGHNT and CDR2 YYREEE (reference sequence). The CDR3 DNA sequence: TGTGCCAGCAGCTTGCCGCTGGGGGCGCGGGGGGGTATCTACAATGAGCAGTTCTTC. As protein: CASSLPLGARGGIYNEQFF.

This chain uses TRBV25-1 with TRBJ2-5, with D tentatively TRBD2 (6 bases). The CDR3 runs to 16 residues. The ends were cut back, 0 bases at V and 0 bases at J, with 11 bases in the middle. The germline gives CDR1 MGHDK, CDR2 SYGVNS. CDR3 sequence: CASSEYRGGYQETQYF. The DNA of the CDR3 is TGTGCCAGCAGTGAATATCGTGGGGGGTACCAAGAGACCCAGTACTTC.

The rearrangement links TRBV28 to TRBJ1-5; possible D gene TRBD1, 6 bases. V shed 2 bases and J shed 11 bases, with 22 bases lying between them. The germline CDR1 and CDR2 sequences are MDHEN and SYDVKM. This CDR3 has 16 amino acids. The CDR3, as DNA: TGTGCCAGCAGTTTAGTTGGGACACCCCAGAGGTTGGCCCAGCATTTT. Its translation: CASSLVGTPQRLAQHF.

The chain carries TRBV5-4 and TRBJ1-4, with D unclear. V shed 0 bases and J shed 4 bases, with 7 bases lying between them. Germline V lookup: CDR1 SGHNT, CDR2 YYREEE (reference sequence). The CDR3 length is 14 residues. Here the CDR3 reads CASSLGSGNEKLFF. CDR3 coding DNA: TGTGCCAGCAGCTTGGGTAGTGGTAATGAAAAACTGTTTTTT.

The CDR3 is CASRRDSPNTGELFF. The DNA for the CDR3 is TGCGCCAGCCGGAGGGACAGCCCGAACACCGGGGAGCTGTTTTTT. The gene calls are TRBV5-1 and TRBJ2-2; maybe TRBD1 (7 bases). The V and J ends lost 7 bases and 0 bases respectively, with 13 bases between them. CDR3 size: 15 residues. CDR1 and CDR2 (germline): SGHRS, YFSETQ.

This clone was found a few times. The genes are TRBV19 and TRBJ1-3; D is perhaps TRBD1 (5 bases). V was clipped by 9 bases and J by 0 bases, with 12 bases between them. The CDR3 length is 14 residues. Germline V gives CDR1 LNHDA, CDR2 SQIVND (reference sequence). CDR3 sequence reads: CASGGRFSGNTIYF. In DNA, the CDR3 is TGTGCCAGCGGGGGGAGATTCTCTGGAAACACCATATATTTT. Filled out from reference TRBV19 and TRBJ1-3, the complete variable domain reads DGGITQSPKYLFRKEGQNVTLSCEQNLNHDAMYWYRQDPGQGLRLIYYSQIVNDFQKGDIAEGYSVSREKKESFPLTVTSAQKNPTAFYLCASGGRFSGNTIYFGEGSWLTVV.

The chain employs TRBV30 and TRBJ1-2; 11 nucleotides match TRBD1. Germline V gene sequence: CDR1 GTSNPN, CDR2 SVGIG (reference sequence). V gave up 6 bases and J gave up 4 bases; unmatched junction bases: 16. This CDR3 has 17 amino acids. Written as DNA, the CDR3 is TGTGCCTGCCTAGGTGGGACAGGGGGATGGGATGCCTATGGCTACACCTTC. It codes for CACLGGTGGWDAYGYTF.

The chain has TRBV7-2 and TRBJ2-1; 8 bases line up with TRBD2. With 7 bases clipped from V and 2 bases from J, the junction kept 4 bases outside the gene matches. The CDR3 sequence is 14 residues long. From germline, CDR1 is SGHTA and CDR2 FQGNSA. CDR3 loop: CASIPGLAYNEQFF. CDR3 bases: TGTGCCAGCATACCGGGACTAGCCTACAATGAGCAGTTCTTC.

A few counts support this clone. The chain combines TRBV5-1 with TRBJ2-7, with 13 bases fitting TRBD2. Germline V gives CDR1 SGHRS, CDR2 YFSETQ. V lost 4 bases to trimming and J lost 0 bases; unmatched junction nucleotides: 7. There are 17 residues in the CDR3. In DNA form, the CDR3 reads TGCGCCAGCAGCGTCGGACTAGCGGGGGAGATCTCCTACGAGCAGTACTTC. Protein: CASSVGLAGEISYEQYF.

The chain has TRBV24-1 and TRBJ2-3; the match to TRBD2 covers 7 bases. After removal of 4 bases from V and 5 bases from J, the junction contained 8 bases not matched to a gene. CDR1 and CDR2 (germline): KGHDR, SFDVKD. The CDR3 runs to 15 residues. The CDR3: CATSDPTTGGDTQYF. The CDR3 DNA sequence: TGTGCCACCAGTGACCCGACAACGGGGGGAGATACGCAGTATTTT.

This rearrangement joins TRBV2 to TRBJ2-2, with 9 nucleotides matching TRBD1. Germline V gene lookup returns CDR1 SNHLY and CDR2 FYNNEI. With 9 bases clipped from V and 4 bases from J, the junction kept 6 bases outside the gene matches. The CDR3 spans 14 residues. CDR3 sequence reads: CASGDRAGTGELFF. The CDR3 region has the DNA TGTGCCAGTGGGGACAGGGCGGGCACCGGGGAGCTGTTTTTT.

The chain uses TRBV9 and TRBJ1-1; D perhaps matches TRBD1 (6 bases). Germline V gene data show CDR1 as SGDLS and CDR2 as YYNGEE. The length of the CDR3 is 13 residues. Trimming shortened V by 4 bases and J by 8 bases, and 15 bases separated the two germline ends. The CDR3, as DNA: TGTGCCAGCAGCCCTACCCCTGGACAGGAAGCTTTCTTT. Its translation: CASSPTPGQEAFF. Using reference TRBV9 and TRBJ1-1 for the parts outside the CDR3, the full variable domain is DSGVTQTPKHLITATGQRVTLRCSPRSGDLSVYWYQQSLDQGLQFLIQYYNGEERAKGNILERFSAQQFPDLHSELNLSSLELGDSALYFCASSPTPGQEAFFGQGTRLTVV.

Remarks on this clone: An end of the junction differs from the germline gene, which may be a read error. The chain joins TRBV6-1 to TRBJ1-2; no reliable D call. Germline V gene lookup returns CDR1 MNHNS and CDR2 SASEGT. The CDR3 is made up of 12 amino acids. Written as DNA, the CDR3 is TGTGCCAGCAATGAACCGTTCTATGGCTACACCTTC. Its protein product is CASNEPFYGYTF.

The chain carries TRBV9 and TRBJ1-4; 10 bases line up with TRBD1. Germline V gene sequence: CDR1 SGDLS, CDR2 YYNGEE. Trimming took 1 base from V and 8 from J; bases not matched to a gene: 2. The CDR3 extends over 14 amino acids. CDR3 in DNA: TGTGCCAGCAGCGTAACGGGACAGGGGGAAAAACTGTTTTTT. Protein product: CASSVTGQGEKLFF.

There are a few counts of this clone. The chain couples TRBV2 to TRBJ1-2; D is uncertain. The ends were cut back, 1 base at V and 4 bases at J, with 13 bases in the middle. Germline V gives CDR1 SNHLY, CDR2 FYNNEI. This CDR3 is 15 amino acids long. CDR3 in DNA: TGTGCCAGCAGTGAAGACAGAGCCTTAGGCTATGGCTACACCTTC. It translates to CASSEDRALGYGYTF.

This chain joins TRBV3-1 (or the pseudogene TRBV3-2) and TRBJ1-2; D possibly corresponds to TRBD1 (5 bases). CDR3 length: 16 amino acids. From germline, CDR1 is LGHDT and CDR2 YNNKEL (reference sequence). The V and J ends lost 3 bases and 4 bases respectively, with 18 bases between them. CDR3 region: CASSQDTGGTGYGYTF. For the CDR3, the DNA is TGTGCCAGCAGCCAGGACACCGGCGGCACGGGCTATGGCTACACCTTC.

This clone was observed a few times. The chain carries TRBV6-5 and TRBJ1-5; 8 bases are shared with TRBD1. Germline CDR1 reads MNHEY; CDR2 reads SVGAGI. J was trimmed by 6 bases and V by 2 bases; bases with no gene match: 3. CDR3 length equals 14 residues. The DNA for the CDR3 is TGTGCCAGCAGTTACGAGGGGACAGGTCAGCCCCAGCATTTT. Amino acid sequence: CASSYEGTGQPQHF.

The CDR3 nucleotides read TGTGCCAGCAGCACAGGGGGAGCTATTACAACTGCGACAGATACGCAGTATTTT. Translation gives CASSTGGAITTATDTQYF. The genes are TRBV5-4 and TRBJ2-3, with TRBD1 matching over 8 bases. Germline CDR1 reads SGHNT; CDR2 reads YYREEE (reference sequence). J lost 3 bases, V lost 4 bases, and 16 bases had no gene match. This CDR3 region has 18 residues.

The chain carries TRBV19 and TRBJ1-5; no definite D call. The germline CDR1 and CDR2 sequences are LNHDA and SQIVND (reference sequence). The V end lost 4 bases, the J end lost 3 bases, and 16 bases lay between the germline ends. The CDR3 extends over 16 amino acids. Written as DNA, the CDR3 is TGTGCCAGTAGTACCCCGTGGAGCGAGAACAATCAGCCCCAGCATTTT. Translation gives CASSTPWSENNQPQHF. The complete variable domain, with remaining parts taken from reference TRBV19 and TRBJ1-5, reads DGGITQSPKYLFRKEGQNVTLSCEQNLNHDAMYWYRQDPGQGLRLIYYSQIVNDFQKGDIAEGYSVSREKKESFPLTVTSAQKNPTAFYLCASSTPWSENNQPQHFGDGTRLSIL.

V usage is TRBV7-6 and J usage is TRBJ2-3; 12 bases align to TRBD2. Germline assignment: CDR1 SGHVS and CDR2 FNYEAQ. The CDR3 has 15 residues. The junction had 7 bases not matched to a gene; V was cut back by 4 bases and J by 8 bases. The CDR3 region has the DNA TGTGCCAGCAGCTACTCCCCGACTAGCGGGGGTACGCAGTATTTT. Its protein is CASSYSPTSGGTQYF.

Worth noting for this clone: One end of the junction is discordant with germline, which a read error may explain. V gene TRBV13 combines with J gene TRBJ2-5; 10 bases are a match to TRBD1. This CDR3 has 13 amino acids. Germline lookup yields CDR1 PRHDT and CDR2 FYEKMQ (reference sequence). CDR3 region: CASSYGQGEIQYF. The CDR3 bases are TGTGCCAGCAGCTACGGACAGGGGGAGATCCAGTACTTC.

The V call is TRBV7-2, the J call TRBJ2-5, with 15 bases fitting TRBD2. CDR1 and CDR2 from the germline V gene are SGHTA and FQGNSA. The CDR3 runs to 16 residues. Unmatched junction bases numbered 2, after V lost 5 bases and J lost 1 base. The chain's CDR3 is CASSRTSGGGQETQYF. CDR3 sequence (DNA): TGTGCCAGCAGCCGGACTAGCGGGGGGGGCCAAGAGACCCAGTACTTC.

The chain links TRBV19 to TRBJ1-6; 7 bases are shared with TRBD1. After removal of 7 bases from V and 10 bases from J, the junction contained 4 bases not matched to a gene. Germline values: CDR1 LNHDA, CDR2 SQIVND (reference sequence). CDR3 size: 12 residues. Here the CDR3 DNA reads TGTGCCAGTACCTCAGGGGGATCACCCCTCCACTTT. It specifies CASTSGGSPLHF. Combining the CDR3 with reference TRBV19 and TRBJ1-6 gives the whole variable domain DGGITQSPKYLFRKEGQNVTLSCEQNLNHDAMYWYRQDPGQGLRLIYYSQIVNDFQKGDIAEGYSVSREKKESFPLTVTSAQKNPTAFYLCASTSGGSPLHFGNGTRLTVT.

There are a few counts of this clone. V usage is TRBV7-8 and J usage is TRBJ2-2; D gene uncertain. Trimming shortened V by 2 bases and J by 3 bases, and 4 bases separated the two germline ends. This CDR3 is built from 13 residues. Germline-derived CDR1 and CDR2 are SGHVS and FQNEAQ. CDR3 nucleotide sequence: TGTGCCAGCAGCTTACAGGACACCGGGGAGCTGTTTTTT. Translated, it gives CASSLQDTGELFF.

This clone was detected only once. The rearrangement links TRBV6-2 or TRBV6-3 to TRBJ2-7; tentative D call: TRBD2 (5 bases). Germline assignment: CDR1 MNHEY and CDR2 SVGEGT. Trimming shortened V by 2 bases and J by 0 bases, and 5 bases separated the two germline ends. CDR3 length: 13 amino acids. In DNA form, the CDR3 reads TGTGCCAGCAGTTACGAGGGCTCCTACGAGCAGTACTTC. Translation gives CASSYEGSYEQYF.